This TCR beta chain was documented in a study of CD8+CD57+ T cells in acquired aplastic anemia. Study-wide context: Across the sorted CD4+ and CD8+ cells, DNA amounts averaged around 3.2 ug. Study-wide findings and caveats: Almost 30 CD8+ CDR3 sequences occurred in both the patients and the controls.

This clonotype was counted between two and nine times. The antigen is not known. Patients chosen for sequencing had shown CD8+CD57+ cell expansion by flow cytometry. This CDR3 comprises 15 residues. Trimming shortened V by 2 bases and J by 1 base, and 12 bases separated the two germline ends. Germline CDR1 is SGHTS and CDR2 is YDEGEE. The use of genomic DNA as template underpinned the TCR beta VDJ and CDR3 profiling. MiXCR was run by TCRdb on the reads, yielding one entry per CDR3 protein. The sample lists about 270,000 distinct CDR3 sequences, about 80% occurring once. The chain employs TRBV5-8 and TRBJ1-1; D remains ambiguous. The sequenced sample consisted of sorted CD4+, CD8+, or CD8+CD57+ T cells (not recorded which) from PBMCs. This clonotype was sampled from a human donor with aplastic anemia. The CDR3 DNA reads TGTGCCAGCAGCTTAGCTAGCGCAGGGAACACTGAAGCTTTCTTT. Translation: CASSLASAGNTEAFF.